The TCR beta chain described here comes from a study of T cells in Graves' hyperthyroidism and ophthalmopathy. From RNA transcripts, TCR beta CDR3 regions were amplified. TCR CDR3 underwent first-round RT-PCR with the HTBI primer set. TCRdb re-derived calls from the multiplex PCR reads in MiXCR, one entry per CDR3 protein. The data contain more than 300,000 distinct CDR3 sequences, roughly 17% of them singletons. V lost 0 bases to trimming and J lost 5 bases, with 9 bases between them. Germline loops: CDR1 SGDLS, CDR2 YYNGEE. CDR3 length: 13 amino acids. Sample: blood. The chain uses TRBV9 and TRBJ2-7, with no clear D. The sequence came from a woman aged 30 to 39 with Graves' hyperthyroidism that later progressed to Graves' ophthalmopathy. CDR3 DNA sequence: TGTGCCAGCAGCGTAGGACCTTTGGACGAGCAGTACTTC. Protein product: CASSVGPLDEQYF.